A single sample is the source of the 19 T cell receptor beta chains below, sequenced in a study of T-cell memory formation after mild COVID-19. One entry per CDR3 protein results from TCRdb running MiXCR on the 5' RACE reads. The data contain about 140,000 distinct CDR3 sequences, roughly 15% of them singletons. The sequenced sample was PBMCs or a T cell subset sorted from them (not recorded which). The receptor source for this set is an adult woman who had mild COVID-19 (a few samples of this study predate the infection). Cell type and time point are not known.

This chain uses TRBV5-4 with TRBJ2-3, with D hard to call. Germline CDR1 reads SGHNT; CDR2 reads YYREEE (reference sequence). V gave up 2 bases and J gave up 0 bases, with 13 bases separating them. The CDR3 loop spans 16 amino acids. CDR3 DNA: TGTGCCAGCAGCTTACGGCGGAGCTCTAGCACAGATACGCAGTATTTT. It is translated as CASSLRRSSSTDTQYF.

The J gene is TRBJ2-5, the V gene TRBV7-9; 7 nucleotides match TRBD2. Germline values: CDR1 SEHNR, CDR2 FQNEAQ (reference sequence). There are 18 residues in the CDR3. V lost 1 base to trimming and J lost 1 base; unmatched junction nucleotides: 12. The CDR3 DNA reads TGTGCCAGCAGCTTAGATTTCCAGACTAGCATCCTCCAAGAGACCCAGTACTTC. This codes for CASSLDFQTSILQETQYF.

This clonotype has at least ten counts. The chain recombines TRBV30 with TRBJ2-4; 9 bases agree with TRBD2. CDR3 size: 16 residues. Germline CDR1 is GTSNPN and CDR2 is SVGIG (reference sequence). Trimming cost V 2 bases and J 6 bases; bases outside gene matches: 11. CDR3 protein: CAWSPSGLAALNIQYF. Here the CDR3 DNA reads TGTGCCTGGAGTCCCTCGGGACTAGCTGCCCTAAACATTCAGTACTTC.

The V and J genes are TRBV7-8 and TRBJ2-2; D is unresolved. The germline gives CDR1 SGHVS, CDR2 FQNEAQ. Trimming shortened V by 5 bases and J by 4 bases, and 14 bases separated the two germline ends. The CDR3 totals 15 residues. CDR3 region: CASSPTDVTTGELFF. The DNA of the CDR3 is TGTGCCAGCAGCCCTACTGATGTCACCACCGGGGAGCTGTTTTTT.

Details on this clonotype: One end of the junction is discordant with germline, which a read error may explain. The chain joins TRBV5-4 to TRBJ2-2; no reliable D call. This CDR3 is 15 amino acids long. CDR1 and CDR2 from the germline V gene are SGHNT and YYREEE (reference sequence). DNA of the CDR3: TGTGCCAGCAGATTGGCCCTAGGATCCACCGGGGAGCTGTTTTTT. It specifies CASRLALGSTGELFF.

The V gene is TRBV20-1, the J gene TRBJ2-6, with 8 bases fitting TRBD1. The CDR3 is 16 residues long. Germline V lookup: CDR1 DFQATT, CDR2 SNEGSKA (reference sequence). Trimming at V came to 6 bases and at J to 0 bases, leaving 7 bases not matched to a gene. The DNA of the CDR3 is TGCAGTGCGACCGGGACAGGACCCTCTGGGGCCAACGTCCTGACTTTC. It yields the protein CSATGTGPSGANVLTF.

CDR3 nucleotides: TGTGCCAGCAGCCCACTCCCCGGCTCTGTTACCGGGGAGCTGTTTTTT. Amino acid sequence: CASSPLPGSVTGELFF. The V gene is TRBV3-1, the J gene TRBJ2-2, with no clear D. This CDR3 is built from 16 residues. Trimming stripped 4 bases from V and 5 bases from J, with 17 bases between. Looked up from germline, CDR1 is LGHDT and CDR2 is YNNKEL (reference sequence). Based on the CDR3 plus reference TRBV3-1 and TRBJ2-2, the full variable domain is DTAVSQTPKYLVTQMGNDKSIKCEQNLGHDTMYWYKQDSKKFLKIMFSYNNKELIINETVPNRFSPKSPDKAHLNLHINSLELGDSAVYFCASSPLPGSVTGELFFGEGSRLTVL.

The CDR3 loop reads CSVEYATMSTEAFF. DNA for the CDR3: TGCAGCGTTGAATATGCAACAATGAGCACTGAAGCTTTCTTT. This chain connects TRBV29-1 to TRBJ1-1; no clear D gene. Deletions cut 2 bases from V and 4 bases from J, with 14 bases between. The CDR3 loop spans 14 amino acids. The germline gives CDR1 SQVTM, CDR2 ANQGSEA.

The chain couples TRBV2 to TRBJ2-7, with TRBD1 as a possible D gene (7 bases). CDR1 SNHLY and CDR2 FYNNEI come from the germline V gene. The V end lost 7 bases, the J end lost 2 bases, and 18 bases lay between the germline ends. This CDR3 is built from 15 residues. The CDR3: CASNRGGTVPYEQYF. The CDR3 DNA reads TGTGCCAGCAACCGAGGGGGGACAGTACCCTACGAGCAGTACTTC.

This clonotype was detected only a few times. This rearrangement joins TRBV6-2 or TRBV6-3 to TRBJ2-1; unclear D gene. Trimming left V 2 bases short and J 6 bases short, with 14 bases between. Germline V gene lookup returns CDR1 MNHEY and CDR2 SVGEGT. The CDR3 consists of 15 residues. This CDR3 reads CASSYEVAAVNEQFF. CDR3 nucleotide sequence: TGTGCCAGCAGTTACGAGGTCGCTGCGGTCAATGAGCAGTTCTTC.

This clonotype was observed a handful of times. The chain couples TRBV5-6 to TRBJ2-7; D gene uncertain. This CDR3 comprises 13 residues. V gave up 0 bases and J gave up 6 bases, with 10 bases separating them. Germline lookup yields CDR1 SGHDT and CDR2 YYEEEE. The CDR3 region has the DNA TGTGCCAGCAGCTTGGCCGGACCAGGCGAGCAGTACTTC. It translates to CASSLAGPGEQYF.

The gene calls are TRBV29-1 and TRBJ1-2; possible D gene TRBD1, 5 bases. Germline assignment: CDR1 SQVTM and CDR2 ANQGSEA. This CDR3 is built from 13 residues. The V and J ends lost 4 bases and 4 bases respectively, with 13 bases between them. CDR3: CSVAKGLGYGYTF. The CDR3 nucleotides read TGCAGCGTTGCTAAGGGGCTAGGCTATGGCTACACCTTC.

This clonotype showed up just a few times. The V call is TRBV27, the J call TRBJ2-1; 8 bases match TRBD1. Germline lookup yields CDR1 MNHEY and CDR2 SMNVEV (reference sequence). Trimming removed 5 bases from V and 9 bases from J; junction bases left unmatched: 12. This CDR3 is built from 15 residues. CDR3 coding DNA: TGTGCCAGCAGTCCGTCAGGGGGCCAGTGGGGTGAGCAGTTCTTC. It is translated as CASSPSGGQWGEQFF.

This clonotype was detected a few times. The gene calls are TRBV29-1 and TRBJ2-1, with D tentatively TRBD1 (6 bases). CDR1 and CDR2 from the germline V gene are SQVTM and ANQGSEA. The CDR3 contains 10 residues. Trimming pared 6 bases from V and 9 bases from J, leaving 9 bases between. CDR3 DNA: TGCAGCGTACAGGACAGTGAGCAGTTCTTC. Protein: CSVQDSEQFF.

The rearrangement joins TRBV23-1 to TRBJ2-3; D gene ambiguous. TRBV23-1 is sorted into the ORF group, with uncertain function. The CDR3 length is 12 residues. The V end lost 7 bases, the J end lost 2 bases, and 7 bases lay between the germline ends. CDR3 bases: TGCGCCAGCAAACGGCACACAGATACGCAGTATTTT. Its translation: CASKRHTDTQYF.

The rearrangement uses TRBV13 and TRBJ2-7; D gene ambiguous. The germline V and J ends were trimmed by 3 bases and 2 bases, with 11 bases remaining between them. The CDR3 sequence is 14 residues long. CDR1 is PRHDT and CDR2 is FYEKMQ in the germline V gene (reference sequence). CDR3 amino acids: CASSFRQPPYEQYF. The CDR3 region has the DNA TGTGCCAGCAGCTTCCGGCAGCCTCCCTACGAGCAGTACTTC.

V usage is TRBV7-3 and J usage is TRBJ2-6; unclear D gene. Trimming cost V 5 bases and J 0 bases, with 8 bases left between them. The CDR3 covers 15 residues. From germline, CDR1 is SGHTA and CDR2 FQGTGA. The CDR3 sequence: CASSIDGSGANVLTF. The CDR3 coding sequence is TGTGCCAGCAGCATAGACGGCTCTGGGGCCAACGTCCTGACTTTC.

V gene TRBV30 combines with J gene TRBJ2-7; perhaps TRBD2 as D (6 bases). V dropped 0 bases and J dropped 2 bases, with 14 bases sitting between them. The germline CDR1 and CDR2 sequences are GTSNPN and SVGIG (reference sequence). The CDR3 totals 15 residues. CDR3 protein: CAWSVPGLGPYEQYF. As DNA, the CDR3 is TGTGCCTGGAGTGTACCGGGACTGGGGCCCTACGAGCAGTACTTC.

The sample holds a few counts of this clonotype. The V call is TRBV20-1, the J call TRBJ1-1, with 8 positions matching TRBD1. V lost 2 bases, J lost 2 bases, and 7 bases stayed unmatched. Germline V gene lookup returns CDR1 DFQATT and CDR2 SNEGSKA (reference sequence). This CDR3 comprises 15 residues. CDR3 DNA: TGCAGTGCTAGACCCCCGGACAGGGTCAACACTGAAGCTTTCTTT. Translated, it gives CSARPPDRVNTEAFF.